This is a list of T cell receptor beta chains from one sample in a study of control samples from healthy donors and cancer patients. Only in-frame clones appear in the TCRdb table, and some are missing; sequencing was by immunoSEQ multiplex PCR. The sample contains more than 95,000 clones, 87% of which appear only once. Sample: blood. Receptor source: a man aged 55-75 years in good health. Both conserved end residues are part of each CDR3. Each record gives: J gene, D gene, V gene, clone size, CDR3 DNA, CDR3 protein. A D gene is named only where the DNA matches it firmly. Where a row states a size, it is once, few, many or the class of an expanded clone; other rows omit it.

TRBJ1-2	-	TRBV7-3	-	TGTGCCAGCAGCCCCCAGTCGGGGAGTCAAAACTATGGCTACACCTTC	CASSPQSGSQNYGYTF
TRBJ1-1	TRBD1	TRBV5-1	-	TGCGCCAGCAGCTTGGCCACAACGAGCAGGGGGACTGAAGCTTTCTTT	CASSLATTSRGTEAFF
TRBJ2-7	TRBD1	TRBV7-9	-	TGTGCCAGCAGCTTTACAGGGGGCGAGCAGTACTTC	CASSFTGGEQYF
TRBJ1-3	-	TRBV28	-	TGTGCCAGCAGTTTGGGCGGAGTTGGAAACACCATATATTTT	CASSLGGVGNTIYF
TRBJ1-3	-	TRBV5-1	-	TGCGCCAGCAGCTTGAGTCAGGTTGGAGTGGGAAACACCATATATTTT	CASSLSQVGVGNTIYF
TRBJ2-7	-	TRBV10-3	-	TGTGCCATCAGTAAGCCAGGGACCTACGAGCAGTACTTC	CAISKPGTYEQYF
TRBJ1-6	TRBD1	TRBV18	-	TGTGCCAGCTCACCAGACAGGGGATCATATTCACCCCTCCACTTT	CASSPDRGSYSPLHF
TRBJ1-6	-	TRBV11-2	-	TGTGCCAGCAGCCTCCGGACACTGGAGGGTTCACCCCTCCACTTT	CASSLRTLEGSPLHF
TRBJ1-6	-	TRBV9	-	TGTGCCAGCAGCGTAGAAGCGTATTCACCCCTCCACTTT	CASSVEAYSPLHF
TRBJ2-6	TRBD1	TRBV7-8	once	TGTGCCAGCAGCCGAGAACAGGGGACTGGGGCCAACGTCCTGACTTTC	CASSREQGTGANVLTF
TRBJ2-7	TRBD1	TRBV25-1	once	TGTGCCAGCAGTGGGAGGGTGACAGGGGGCGCATCCTACGAGCAGTACTTC	CASSGRVTGGASYEQYF
TRBJ2-3	-	TRBV6-2/TRBV6-3	-	TGTGCCAGCAGTTTCCGGGCCACAGATACGCAGTATTTT	CASSFRATDTQYF
TRBJ1-1	-	TRBV18	-	TGTGCCAGCTCACCACGGCTCGGTTCGAACACTGAAGCTTTCTTT	CASSPRLGSNTEAFF
TRBJ2-2	-	TRBV5-1	-	TGCGCCAGCAGCTTGCCCCCAGGGAACACCGGGGAGCTGTTTTTT	CASSLPPGNTGELFF
TRBJ2-1	TRBD2	TRBV19	-	TGTGCCAGTAGTATCGGGACTAGCGGGAATGAGCAGTTCTTC	CASSIGTSGNEQFF
TRBJ1-1	-	TRBV6-2/TRBV6-3	-	TGTGCCAGCAGTTACTTGAGCGGGAACACTGAAGCTTTCTTT	CASSYLSGNTEAFF
TRBJ2-2	-	TRBV6-2/TRBV6-3	-	TGTGCCAGCAGTTGGATTTCCGGGACACTGAGAACCGGGGAGCTGTTTTTT	CASSWISGTLRTGELFF
TRBJ1-6	-	TRBV7-9	-	TGTGCCAGCAGCTCGGGATCTAATAATTCACCCCTCCACTTT	CASSSGSNNSPLHF
TRBJ1-1	-	TRBV10-3	once	TGTGCCATCAGCGCCCGAACTGAAGCTTTCTTT	CAISARTEAFF
TRBJ2-7	TRBD1	TRBV18	-	TGTGCCAGCTCAACGACAGGGGGCGAGCAGTACTTC	CASSTTGGEQYF
TRBJ2-5	TRBD2	TRBV5-1	-	TGCGCCAGCATGTCGGGGGGGCCGGGGGAGACCCAGTACTTC	CASMSGGPGETQYF
TRBJ1-3	-	TRBV28	once	TGTGCCAGCAGTTACCGGGGTGGGCCGCCCCCTGGAAACACCATATATTTT	CASSYRGGPPPGNTIYF
TRBJ2-7	TRBD1	TRBV5-1	-	TGCGCCAGCAGCTCGCACACAGGGGTTGGGAACGAGCAGTACTTC	CASSSHTGVGNEQYF